This is a list of T cell receptor beta chains from one sample in a study of T cell responses to AZD1222 COVID-19 vaccine. Measured with immunoSEQ multiplex PCR; TCRdb has only the in-frame clones, and not every one. The sample includes 25,000 to 35,000 clones, over 85% seen only once; the top ten take 8.1%. Source: peripheral blood, taken on day 0 of AZD1222 vaccination. The receptors were gathered from an adult in good health. CDR3s include the opening cysteine and the closing phenylalanine or tryptophan. A D gene is named only where the DNA matches it firmly. Size tells how often a clone was seen (once, few, many) or the class of an expanded clone, and some rows leave it out.

J gene | V gene | clone size | D gene | CDR3 protein | CDR3 DNA
TRBJ2-7 | TRBV27 | . | . | CASSLLGLNSYEQYF | TGTGCCAGCAGTTTATTGGGGTTGAATTCCTACGAGCAGTACTTC
TRBJ1-1 | TRBV7-8 | . | . | CASSLRGGWRGRGTEAFF | TGTGCCAGCAGCTTAAGAGGGGGATGGAGAGGGAGGGGCACTGAAGCTTTCTTT
TRBJ2-7 | TRBV30 | . | . | CAWSPIYGEQYF | TGTGCCTGGAGCCCCATCTACGGCGAGCAGTACTTC
TRBJ1-1 | TRBV7-9 | few | TRBD1 | CASSLEGQGAFF | TGTGCCAGCAGCTTAGAGGGACAGGGGGCTTTCTTT
TRBJ2-5 | TRBV18 | . | TRBD1 | CASSPGQQETQYF | TGTGCCAGCTCACCGGGACAGCAAGAGACCCAGTACTTC
TRBJ2-3 | TRBV5-4 | . | TRBD2 | CASSRRLAGEADTQYF | TGTGCCAGCAGCAGGAGACTAGCGGGAGAAGCAGATACGCAGTATTTT
TRBJ1-2 | TRBV28 | . | . | CASRGVGYGYTF | TGTGCCAGCAGAGGGGTTGGCTATGGCTACACCTTC
TRBJ2-7 | TRBV18 | . | TRBD1 | CASSLREGQASSEQYF | TGTGCCAGCTCACTGCGTGAGGGACAGGCCTCGTCCGAGCAGTACTTC
TRBJ2-5 | TRBV15 | . | . | CATSGDIGETQYF | TGTGCCACCAGCGGGGACATTGGGGAGACCCAGTACTTC
TRBJ1-6 | TRBV19 | . | . | CASSISVFNNSPLHF | TGTGCCAGTAGTATTTCGGTCTTTAATAATTCACCCCTCCACTTT
TRBJ2-2 | TRBV6-5 | . | TRBD2 | CASTKLPSGAGELFF | TGTGCCAGCACCAAACTGCCCAGCGGGGCCGGGGAGCTGTTTTTT
TRBJ2-3 | TRBV30 | . | TRBD1 | CAWSSGQGTDTQYF | TGTGCCTGGAGTAGCGGACAGGGCACAGATACGCAGTATTTT
TRBJ2-5 | TRBV10-2 | . | . | CASNRGTQYF | TGCGCCAGCAACCGAGGGACCCAGTACTTC
TRBJ1-1 | TRBV10-1 | . | . | CASRSTSSTEAFF | TGCGCCAGCAGGTCGACATCGAGCACTGAAGCTTTCTTT
TRBJ2-5 | TRBV28 | . | . | CASSLHGPRETQYF | TGTGCCAGCAGTTTGCACGGGCCACGGGAGACCCAGTACTTC
TRBJ1-2 | TRBV7-9 | . | TRBD1 | CASSLGQGAYGYTF | TGTGCCAGCAGCTTAGGTCAGGGGGCTTATGGCTACACCTTC
TRBJ1-1 | TRBV6-6 | . | . | CASSYGQANTEAFF | TGTGCCAGCAGTTATGGGCAGGCGAACACTGAAGCTTTCTTT
TRBJ2-7 | TRBV6-5 | . | . | CASSRASGFNEQYF | TGTGCCAGCAGTCGAGCGTCGGGTTTCAACGAGCAGTACTTC
TRBJ2-7 | TRBV11-1 | . | . | CASETAAGEQYF | TGTGCCAGCGAGACGGCGGCGGGAGAGCAGTACTTC
TRBJ1-6 | TRBV19 | . | . | CATQTGINSPLHF | TGTGCCACACAGACAGGCATTAATTCACCCCTCCACTTT
TRBJ2-7 | TRBV7-8 | . | . | CASSFRGLSSYEQYF | TGTGCCAGCAGCTTTAGAGGTTTAAGCTCCTACGAGCAGTACTTC
TRBJ1-5 | TRBV11-2 | . | . | CASSLDLSTGGNQPQHF | TGTGCCAGCAGCTTAGATCTTTCCACCGGGGGCAATCAGCCCCAGCATTTT
TRBJ1-6 | TRBV6-5 | . | . | CASTGADRVNSPLHF | TGTGCCAGCACAGGGGCTGACAGAGTAAATTCACCCCTCCACTTT
TRBJ1-2 | TRBV3-1/TRBV3-2 | . | . | CASSQGDARGDYGYTF | TGTGCCAGCAGCCAGGGTGACGCCCGGGGCGACTATGGCTACACCTTC
TRBJ2-7 | TRBV12-3/TRBV12-4 | . | . | CASSYRPREQYF | TGTGCCAGCAGCTACAGACCGCGAGAGCAGTACTTC
TRBJ2-3 | TRBV6-4 | . | TRBD1 | CASSEGQGGTDTQYF | TGTGCCAGCAGTGAAGGACAGGGAGGTACAGATACGCAGTATTTT
TRBJ1-5 | TRBV2 | . | TRBD1 | CASNMGTGGWGNQPQHF | TGTGCCAGCAACATGGGGACAGGGGGCTGGGGCAATCAGCCCCAGCATTTT
TRBJ2-2 | TRBV20-1 | . | . | CSAETTGELFF | TGCAGTGCTGAAACCACCGGGGAGCTGTTTTTT
TRBJ1-3 | TRBV13 | . | . | CASSSSSGNTIYF | TGTGCCAGCAGTTCGAGCTCTGGAAACACCATATATTTT
TRBJ2-7 | TRBV2 | . | TRBD2 | CASSGASGTYEQYF | TGTGCCAGCAGTGGGGCTAGCGGAACCTACGAGCAGTACTTC
TRBJ2-1 | TRBV27 | . | TRBD1 | CASRPGDRGDYNEQFF | TGTGCCAGCAGGCCAGGGGACAGGGGGGATTACAATGAGCAGTTCTTC
TRBJ2-3 | TRBV4-1 | . | . | CASSQEVAYTQYF | TGCGCCAGCAGCCAAGAGGTGGCTTATACGCAGTATTTT
TRBJ2-7 | TRBV12-3/TRBV12-4 | . | . | CASSLGYEQYF | TGTGCCAGCAGTTTGGGGTACGAGCAGTACTTC
TRBJ2-1 | TRBV2 | . | . | CASSSQGDEQFF | TGTGCCAGCAGTTCCCAGGGAGATGAGCAGTTCTTC
TRBJ1-1 | TRBV30 | . | . | CAWSVLVGTTEAFF | TGTGCCTGGAGTGTACTCGTGGGGACCACTGAAGCTTTCTTT
TRBJ1-1 | TRBV14 | . | . | CASSQSPGPRWNTEAFF | TGTGCCAGCAGCCAATCGCCGGGCCCCAGATGGAACACTGAAGCTTTCTTT
TRBJ2-1 | TRBV24-1 | . | . | CATSDIDGSYNEQFF | TGTGCCACCAGTGATATAGACGGCTCCTACAATGAGCAGTTCTTC
TRBJ1-1 | TRBV4-1 | . | . | CASSPLDNTEAFF | TGCGCCAGCAGTCCCTTAGATAACACTGAAGCTTTCTTT
TRBJ2-5 | TRBV10-3 | few | . | CAIGGGETQYF | TGTGCCATCGGGGGAGGAGAGACCCAGTACTTC
TRBJ2-5 | TRBV10-3 | . | . | CAISAGLETQYF | TGTGCCATCAGTGCAGGGTTAGAGACCCAGTACTTC
TRBJ2-3 | TRBV9 | once | . | CASSVQHGLNTDTQYF | TGTGCCAGCAGCGTCCAACACGGACTTAACACAGATACGCAGTATTTT
TRBJ2-1 | TRBV15 | . | . | CATSRDSHLSIADSYNEQFF | TGTGCCACCAGCAGAGATTCCCACTTATCTATAGCGGACTCCTACAATGAGCAGTTCTTC